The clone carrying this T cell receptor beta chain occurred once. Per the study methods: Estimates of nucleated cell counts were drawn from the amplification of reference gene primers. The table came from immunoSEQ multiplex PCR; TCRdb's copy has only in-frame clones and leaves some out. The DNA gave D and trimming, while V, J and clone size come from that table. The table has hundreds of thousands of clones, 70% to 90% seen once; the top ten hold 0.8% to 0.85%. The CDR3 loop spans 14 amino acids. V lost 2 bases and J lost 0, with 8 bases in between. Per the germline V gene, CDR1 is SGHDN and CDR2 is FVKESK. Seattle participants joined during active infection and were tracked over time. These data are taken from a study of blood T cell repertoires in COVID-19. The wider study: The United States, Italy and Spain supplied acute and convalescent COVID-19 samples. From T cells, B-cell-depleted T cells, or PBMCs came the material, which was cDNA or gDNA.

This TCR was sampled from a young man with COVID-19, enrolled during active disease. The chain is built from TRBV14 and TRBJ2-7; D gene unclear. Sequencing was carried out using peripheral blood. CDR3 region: CASSQWHSSYEQYF. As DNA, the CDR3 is TGTGCCAGCAGCCAATGGCACAGCTCCTACGAGCAGTACTTC.